One T cell receptor (beta chain) is described in this entry. Germline V lookup: CDR1 MNHEY, CDR2 SVGEGT. The length of the CDR3 is 15 residues. V dropped 3 bases and J dropped 3; count of bases not matched to a gene: 8. The sample comes from a study of blood T cell repertoires in COVID-19. In the source study's methods: Amplification of reference gene primers was used by the study to estimate nucleated cell counts. Assay used: immunoSEQ multiplex PCR; TCRdb lists only in-frame clones, some missing. That table furnishes V, J and clone size, whereas the DNA furnished D and trimming. The repertoire holds about 160,000 clones, with 79% as singletons.

This sequence joins TRBV6-2 or TRBV6-3 and TRBJ2-7; 7 bases match TRBD2. The source of this sequence is a woman in her sixties with COVID-19, enrolled during active disease. The sample consisted of peripheral blood. CDR3 amino acids: CASSYSGTIIYEQYF. CDR3 nucleotides: TGTGCCAGCAGTTATTCCGGGACTATCATCTACGAGCAGTACTTC.